Each of the 26 T cell receptor beta chains below was sequenced from the same sample in a study of shared clonotypes between healthy human individuals. Sequencing used immunoSEQ multiplex PCR; TCRdb keeps in-frame clones, though not all of them. This table holds 2,100,000 or so clones, around 95% found once. The sequencing input was naive CD4+ T cells sorted from blood. Stated subset: CD45RA+ positively selected. The origin of the receptors is a man aged 18 to 30 in good health.

This clone was observed a single time. The CDR3 bases are TGTGCCAGCAGCTTAACGTGGGTAGCGGGGGACACCGGGGAGCTGTTTTTT. It specifies CASSLTWVAGDTGELFF. This chain links TRBV7-3 with TRBJ2-2; 9 positions agree with TRBD2. The V gene's germline CDR1 is SGHTA and CDR2 FQGTGA. The CDR3 is 17 amino acids. V was clipped by 0 bases and J by 3 bases; unmatched bases: 5.

This clone has just one count. V is TRBV7-2 and J is TRBJ1-5; TRBD1 aligns across 8 bases. The CDR3 sequence is 17 residues long. With 5 bases clipped from V and 2 bases from J, the junction kept 11 bases outside the gene matches. Germline CDR1 and CDR2: SGHTA and FQGNSA. CDR3 DNA sequence: TGTGCCAGCAGCCTAGGGACAGGTCATGGGGGCAATCAGCCCCAGCATTTT. Its protein is CASSLGTGHGGNQPQHF.

The chain links TRBV2 to TRBJ2-5, with 10 bases that match TRBD2. The CDR3 consists of 12 residues. Trimming cost V 6 bases and J 9 bases; bases outside gene matches: 4. CDR1 is SNHLY and CDR2 is FYNNEI in the germline V gene. The CDR3 nucleotides read TGTGCCAGCAGCGTCGGACTAGCGGCCCAGTACTTC. Its translation is CASSVGLAAQYF. Using reference TRBV2 and TRBJ2-5 for the parts outside the CDR3, the full variable domain is EPEVTQTPSHQVTQMGQEVILRCVPISNHLYFYWYRQILGQKVEFLVSFYNNEISEKSEIFDDQFSVERPDGSNFTLKIRSTKLEDSAMYFCASSVGLAAQYFGPGTRLLVL.

The rearrangement links TRBV2 to TRBJ2-7, with 7 bases fitting TRBD2. The CDR3 has 14 residues. Per the germline V gene, CDR1 is SNHLY and CDR2 is FYNNEI. The V segment lost 3 bases and the J segment 4 bases; nucleotides outside the gene matches: 6. CDR3 sequence (DNA): TGTGCCAGCAGTGAGGCGGGAGCTATGTACGAGCAGTACTTC. Translating it yields CASSEAGAMYEQYF.

The chain employs TRBV27 and TRBJ1-2; 7 positions match TRBD1. CDR1 is MNHEY and CDR2 is SMNVEV in the germline V gene (reference sequence). CDR3 length: 16 residues. V dropped 2 bases and J dropped 6; count of bases not matched to a gene: 12. The CDR3 here is CASSLRRQGSVHGYTF. The CDR3 bases are TGTGCCAGCAGTTTACGTAGACAGGGCAGTGTGCATGGCTACACCTTC.

The J gene is TRBJ2-1, the V gene TRBV5-6, with D possibly TRBD2 on 5 matching bases. The V gene lost 0 bases and the J gene lost 8 bases, with 18 bases spanning the gap. Germline CDR1 reads SGHDT; CDR2 reads YYEEEE. The CDR3 loop spans 16 amino acids. As DNA, the CDR3 is TGTGCCAGCAGCTTGGGGGAGCCTGATGGTGACTATGAGCAGTTCTTC. Amino acid sequence: CASSLGEPDGDYEQFF.

The chain recombines TRBV2 with TRBJ2-1; tentatively, D is TRBD2 (5 bases). Germline values: CDR1 SNHLY, CDR2 FYNNEI. The CDR3 consists of 17 residues. The V end lost 4 bases, the J end lost 3 bases, and 19 bases lay between the germline ends. CDR3 sequence: CASSALGEPSNYNEQFF. The CDR3 DNA reads TGTGCCAGCAGTGCTCTCGGGGAGCCCTCCAACTACAATGAGCAGTTCTTC.

This chain uses TRBV19 with TRBJ1-2; D may be TRBD1 (6 bases). Looked up from germline, CDR1 is LNHDA and CDR2 is SQIVND (reference sequence). This CDR3 is 16 amino acids long. V was clipped by 7 bases and J by 0 bases, with 18 bases between them. CDR3 DNA: TGTGCCAGTAACACCAACAGGGACGCTTCTAACTATGGCTACACCTTC. Protein sequence: CASNTNRDASNYGYTF.

This clone came up once. The rearrangement links TRBV10-3 to TRBJ1-6; D gene unclear. The germline CDR1 and CDR2 sequences are ENHRY and SYGVKD. The V end lost 5 bases, the J end lost 8 bases, and 13 bases lay between the germline ends. The CDR3 runs 14 residues. The DNA of the CDR3 is TGTGCCATCAGTACCCACCCGGTAGATTCACCCCTCCACTTT. This encodes CAISTHPVDSPLHF.

The J gene is TRBJ1-4, the V gene TRBV7-9; the match to TRBD1 covers 9 bases. CDR1 and CDR2 from the germline V gene are SEHNR and FQNEAQ (reference sequence). The CDR3 is made up of 14 amino acids. V trimming: 6 bases; J trimming: 6 bases; junction bases outside the gene matches: 5. The chain's CDR3 is CASRRGTGYEKLFF. The CDR3 DNA is TGTGCCAGCAGGCGAGGGACAGGGTATGAAAAACTGTTTTTT. The full variable domain, completed using reference TRBV7-9 and TRBJ1-4, is DTGVSQNPRHKITKRGQNVTFRCDPISEHNRLYWYRQTLGQGPEFLTYFQNEAQLEKSRLLSDRFSAERPKGSFSTLEIQRTEQGDSAMYLCASRRGTGYEKLFFGSGTQLSVL.

About this clone: The identical CDR3 is also encoded by other nucleotide sequences in the sample. The chain couples TRBV7-2 to TRBJ2-1; D perhaps matches TRBD2 (6 bases). V was cut by 5 bases and J by 1 base, with 9 bases left in between. Germline V gene sequence: CDR1 SGHTA, CDR2 FQGNSA. This CDR3 is built from 14 residues. CDR3 residues: CASSLGTSYNEQFF. The CDR3 nucleotides are TGTGCCAGCAGCCTCGGGACTTCCTACAATGAGCAGTTCTTC.

The chain has TRBV2 and TRBJ1-6; TRBD1 matches at 8 bases. The junction had 4 bases not matched to a gene; V was cut back by 2 bases and J by 10 bases. The germline V gene encodes CDR1 SNHLY and CDR2 FYNNEI. This CDR3 has 14 residues. In nucleotides, the CDR3 is TGTGCCAGCAGTGAAAGGGACAGGCGATCACCCCTCCACTTT. Amino acid sequence: CASSERDRRSPLHF. The whole variable domain, filled in from reference TRBV2 and TRBJ1-6, reads EPEVTQTPSHQVTQMGQEVILRCVPISNHLYFYWYRQILGQKVEFLVSFYNNEISEKSEIFDDQFSVERPDGSNFTLKIRSTKLEDSAMYFCASSERDRRSPLHFGNGTRLTVT.

The rearrangement links TRBV7-9 to TRBJ2-7; no definite D call. Germline CDR1 reads SEHNR; CDR2 reads FQNEAQ (reference sequence). The germline V and J ends were trimmed by 1 base and 6 bases, with 7 bases remaining between them. The CDR3 has 12 residues. This CDR3 reads CASSLGSGEQYF. The CDR3 nucleotides are TGTGCCAGCAGCTTAGGTAGTGGCGAGCAGTACTTC.

The rearrangement joins TRBV7-2 to TRBJ2-4, with no clear D. Per the germline V gene, CDR1 is SGHTA and CDR2 is FQGNSA. Trimming stripped 2 bases from V and 6 bases from J, with 8 bases between. The CDR3 runs 13 residues. The CDR3 DNA reads as TGTGCCAGCAGCTTAACCAGCGCAAACATTCAGTACTTC. This codes for CASSLTSANIQYF.

The genes are TRBV10-1 and TRBJ2-2, with D perhaps TRBD1 (5 bases). Looked up from germline, CDR1 is WNHNN and CDR2 is SYGVQD (reference sequence). CDR3 length: 16 residues. Trimming stripped 0 bases from V and 0 bases from J, with 8 bases between. This CDR3 is CASSESGPANTGELFF. The CDR3 region has the DNA TGCGCCAGCAGTGAGTCGGGGCCGGCGAACACCGGGGAGCTGTTTTTT.

V usage is TRBV5-6 and J usage is TRBJ1-3; D might be TRBD1 (5 bases). Germline V CDR1 and CDR2: SGHDT, YYEEEE. The CDR3 contains 15 residues. V lost 0 bases and J 2 bases, leaving 9 bases between the germline ends. DNA for the CDR3: TGTGCCAGCAGCTTGGCCCCGGGGCCTGGAAACACCATATATTTT. It encodes CASSLAPGPGNTIYF.

This clone is a singleton in its sample. This chain uses TRBV11-2 with TRBJ1-2, with no clear D. V shed 7 bases and J shed 5 bases, with 17 bases lying between them. CDR3 length: 14 residues. CDR1 is SGHAT and CDR2 is FQNNGV in the germline V gene. DNA of the CDR3: TGTGCCAGCACCAGAGACCGGTTATGGTATGGCTACACCTTC. Its protein product is CASTRDRLWYGYTF.

This clone has only a few counts. Distinct nucleotide sequences in the sample also encode this CDR3. The V gene is TRBV6-5, the J gene TRBJ2-7, with 11 bases matching TRBD2. The germline CDR1 and CDR2 sequences are MNHEY and SVGAGI. This CDR3 contains 14 residues. V trimming: 6 bases; J trimming: 3 bases; junction bases outside the gene matches: 4. This CDR3 is CASSRLAGSYEQYF. CDR3 nucleotides: TGTGCCAGCAGCCGACTAGCGGGGAGCTACGAGCAGTACTTC.

The genes are TRBV5-1 and TRBJ1-2, with a possible D match to TRBD1 (5 bases). The CDR3 spans 12 residues. Germline-derived CDR1 and CDR2 are SGHRS and YFSETQ. The V end was cut by 0 bases, the J end by 6 bases, with 6 bases between. CDR3 protein: CASSLARDGYTF. The DNA for the CDR3 is TGCGCCAGCAGCTTGGCCAGGGATGGCTACACCTTC.

The CDR3 bases are TGCGCCAGCAGCCCCACAGCGGGAGGGTCCAGGGATACGCAGTATTTT. Translated: CASSPTAGGSRDTQYF. The chain has TRBV5-1 and TRBJ2-3, with 10 bases fitting TRBD2. V was pared by 4 bases and J by 6 bases, with 11 bases of the junction left unmatched. CDR1 is SGHRS and CDR2 is YFSETQ in the germline V gene. The CDR3 is 16 residues long.

This chain connects TRBV6-1 to TRBJ2-1; 10 nucleotides match TRBD1. This CDR3 has 18 amino acids. The ends lost 3 bases at V and 0 bases at J; junction bases unmatched: 8. CDR1 and CDR2 (germline): MNHNS, SASEGT. The CDR3 spells CASSDKGQGSSSYNEQFF. In DNA form, the CDR3 reads TGTGCCAGCAGTGATAAGGGACAGGGGTCGAGCTCCTACAATGAGCAGTTCTTC.

The V and J genes are TRBV11-2 and TRBJ1-1, with D uncertain. The CDR3 covers 12 residues. The germline V and J ends were trimmed by 7 bases and 0 bases, with 6 bases remaining between them. CDR1 SGHAT and CDR2 FQNNGV come from the germline V gene. The CDR3 sequence: CASKRLNTEAFF. The CDR3, as DNA: TGTGCCAGCAAACGCTTGAACACTGAAGCTTTCTTT.

The rearrangement links TRBV7-9 to TRBJ1-4, with 7 bases that match TRBD1. The CDR3 is 17 residues long. V trimming: 2 bases; J trimming: 4 bases; junction bases outside the gene matches: 10. CDR1 is SEHNR and CDR2 is FQNEAQ in the germline V gene (reference sequence). For the CDR3, the DNA is TGTGCCAGCAGCTTAATACAGGGGCAGGCTCTTAATGAAAAACTGTTTTTT. Translation gives CASSLIQGQALNEKLFF.

CDR3 coding DNA: TGTGCCAGCAGTAGAGACAGGGGGCTTTCGGGGGCTAATGAAAAACTGTTTTTT. This gives the protein CASSRDRGLSGANEKLFF. V is TRBV27 and J is TRBJ1-4; 10 bases line up with TRBD1. After removal of 5 bases from V and 3 bases from J, the junction contained 12 bases not matched to a gene. The CDR3 loop spans 18 amino acids. Germline CDR1 is MNHEY and CDR2 is SMNVEV (reference sequence).

On this clone: This CDR3 is also generated by other DNA sequences in the sample. The chain is built from TRBV30 and TRBJ2-7; D perhaps matches TRBD2 (7 bases). Trimming took 5 bases from V and 4 from J, leaving 9 bases between them. The CDR3 covers 11 residues. Germline V gives CDR1 GTSNPN, CDR2 SVGIG (reference sequence). CDR3 loop: CAWRGAYEQYF. CDR3 DNA: TGTGCCTGGCGGGGGGCGTACGAGCAGTACTTC.

In the case of this clone: This sample includes further DNA sequences coding for the same CDR3. The chain joins TRBV5-1 to TRBJ1-1; 9 positions agree with TRBD1. V shed 4 bases and J 3 bases; nucleotides not matched to a gene: 4. Germline CDR1 reads SGHRS; CDR2 reads YFSETQ. There are 14 residues in the CDR3. CDR3 protein: CASSPGTGYTEAFF. CDR3 coding DNA: TGCGCCAGCAGCCCCGGGACAGGGTACACTGAAGCTTTCTTT.